This T cell receptor beta chain emerged from a study of graft-versus-host responses after intestinal transplantation. About the study: All of the recipients had induction that used anti-thymocyte globulin, then tacrolimus and steroids for approximately 3 years.

Whole-study results and caveats: Researchers found GvH clones in recipient marrow, and some showed up first in ileum or blood. Allografts of patients with graft-donor T cell macrochimerism showed high graft-versus-host to host-versus-graft clone ratios.

Once graft tissue had been processed, intraepithelial and lamina propria lymphocytes were released. In germline, CDR1 is MNHNS, CDR2 SASEGT. V shed 2 bases and J 0 bases; nucleotides not matched to a gene: 7. The CDR3 covers 18 residues. Repertoires were generated with immunoSEQ multiplex PCR, while TCRdb's copy carries only in-frame clones and drops some. Of roughly 16,000 clones detected, about 55% appear once; the ten largest clones hold about 13%. This clone was picked up a small number of times. What it binds is not known. This rearrangement joins TRBV6-1 to TRBJ1-5; 10 bases map to TRBD1. Sequenced material: ileum tissue, taken 524 days after transplant. This clonotype was sampled from a human patient who received an intestinal transplant, so some T cells may come from the graft donor. DNA for the CDR3: TGTGCCAGCAGTGAACTAGGGACAGGGGCGCATAGCAATCAGCCCCAGCATTTT. Its protein product is CASSELGTGAHSNQPQHF.